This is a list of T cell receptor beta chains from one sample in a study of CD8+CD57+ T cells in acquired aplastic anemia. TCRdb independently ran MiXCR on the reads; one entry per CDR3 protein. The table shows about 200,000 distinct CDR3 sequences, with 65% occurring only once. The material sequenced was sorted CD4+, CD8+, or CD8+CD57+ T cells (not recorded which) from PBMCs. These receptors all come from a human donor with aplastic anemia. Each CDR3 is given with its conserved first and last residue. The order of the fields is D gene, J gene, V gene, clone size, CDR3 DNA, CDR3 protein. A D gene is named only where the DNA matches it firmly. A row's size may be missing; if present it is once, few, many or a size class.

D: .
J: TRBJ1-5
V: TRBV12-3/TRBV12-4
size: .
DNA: TGTGCCAGCAGTGTTAGCAATCAGCCCCAGCATTTT
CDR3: CASSVSNQPQHF

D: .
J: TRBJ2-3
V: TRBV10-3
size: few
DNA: TGTGCCATCCCCGGGGGTAGCACAGATACGCAGTATTTT
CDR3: CAIPGGSTDTQYF

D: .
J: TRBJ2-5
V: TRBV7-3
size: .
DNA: TGTGCCAGCAGCCGAGAGTACCAAGAGACCCAGTACTTC
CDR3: CASSREYQETQYF

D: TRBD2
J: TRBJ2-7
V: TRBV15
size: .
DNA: TGTGCCACCAGCCAAACGGGAGGGTATGAGCAGTACTTC
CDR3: CATSQTGGYEQYF

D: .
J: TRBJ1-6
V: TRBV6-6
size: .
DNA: TGTGCCAGCACCTCGGACCGAAGGAGGTCACCCCTCCACTTT
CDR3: CASTSDRRRSPLHF

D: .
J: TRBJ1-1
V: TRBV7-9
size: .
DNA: TGTGCCAGCAGCCCCCAAATTTCAACTGAAGCTTTCTTT
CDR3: CASSPQISTEAFF

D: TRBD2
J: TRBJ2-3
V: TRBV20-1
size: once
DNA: TGCAGTGCCCCGAGCGGGGCGGGGGGACGAGATACGCAGTATTTT
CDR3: CSAPSGAGGRDTQYF

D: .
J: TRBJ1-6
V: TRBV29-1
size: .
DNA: TGCAGCGTTGAACCTGGGTGGGGATCACCCCTCCACTTT
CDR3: CSVEPGWGSPLHF

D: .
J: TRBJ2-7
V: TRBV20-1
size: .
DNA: TGCAGTGCTAGAGTAGGCGGGGGCTCGAACTACGAGCAGTACTTC
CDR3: CSARVGGGSNYEQYF

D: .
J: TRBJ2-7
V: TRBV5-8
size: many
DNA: TGTGCCAGCAGCCCAGGGGACACCTCTTACGAGCAGTACTTC
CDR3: CASSPGDTSYEQYF

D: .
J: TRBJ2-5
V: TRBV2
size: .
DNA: TGTGCCAGCAGGAAACAGGGTCTCGAGGGAGAGACCCAGTACTTC
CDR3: CASRKQGLEGETQYF

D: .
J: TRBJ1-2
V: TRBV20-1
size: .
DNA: TGCAGTGCTAGAGGGGACACCGGCTATGGCTACACCTTC
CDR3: CSARGDTGYGYTF

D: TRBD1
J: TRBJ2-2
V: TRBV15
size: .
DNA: TGTGCCACCAGCACCGCAGGGGGCCACACCGGGGAGCTGTTTTTT
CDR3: CATSTAGGHTGELFF

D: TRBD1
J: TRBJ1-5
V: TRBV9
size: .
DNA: TGTGCCAGCAGCGCAGGACAGGGCAATCAGCCCCAGCATTTT
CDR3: CASSAGQGNQPQHF

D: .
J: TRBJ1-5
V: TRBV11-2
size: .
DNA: TGTGCCAGCAGCTTAGTAATAGCGGGGATGGAGACCCAGCATTTT
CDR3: CASSLVIAGMETQHF

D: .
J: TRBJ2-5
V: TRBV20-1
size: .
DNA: TGCAGTGCTAGAGGAAGTAGTATGGCCCAGTACTTC
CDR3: CSARGSSMAQYF

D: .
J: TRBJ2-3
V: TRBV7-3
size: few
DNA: TGTGCCAGCAGCTTAGGCCCACCGGGGGCGGCAGATACGCAGTATTTT
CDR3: CASSLGPPGAADTQYF

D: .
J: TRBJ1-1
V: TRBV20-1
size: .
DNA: TGCAGTGCTAGTTCTCGGGGGAGTCGCACTGAAGCTTTCTTT
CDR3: CSASSRGSRTEAFF

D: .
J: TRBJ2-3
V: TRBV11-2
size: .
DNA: TGTGCCAGCAGCACCCGGGGTGGAGGTACCCGCACAGATACGCAGTATTTT
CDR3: CASSTRGGGTRTDTQYF

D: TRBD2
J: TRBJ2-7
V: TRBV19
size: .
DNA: TGTGCCAGTAGTACGGCAGGGACTAGCGGGAGTTCCTCCTACGAGCAGTACTTC
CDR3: CASSTAGTSGSSSYEQYF

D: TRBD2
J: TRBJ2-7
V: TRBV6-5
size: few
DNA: TGTGCCATCAGAGGGACTAGCGGGGAGGCCTCCTACGAGCAGTACTTC
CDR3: CAIRGTSGEASYEQYF

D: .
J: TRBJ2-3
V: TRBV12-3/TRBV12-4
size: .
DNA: TGTGCCAGCAGAAATATAGGTCAATTTCAGTATTTT
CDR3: CASRNIGQFQYF

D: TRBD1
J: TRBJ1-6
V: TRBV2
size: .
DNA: TGTGCCAGCAGTTCGGAAGGGACAGGAGGATCACCCCTCCACTTT
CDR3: CASSSEGTGGSPLHF